This T cell receptor beta chain was recovered during a study of tissue T cells after allogeneic stem cell transplantation. Study-wide findings and caveats: Few T cell clones were shared across patients, but motif clusters showed tissue-specific shared signatures. Which tissue TCRs were alloreactive or antigen-specific was not determined. Some clones might be persisting host cells.

As concerns this clone: What it binds is unknown. The listed genes are named as in mouse. The read stops 1 residue short of the end of the CDR3; the missing end is completed from the germline J gene.

The CDR3 sequence is 11 residues long. V gave up 9 bases and J gave up 11 bases, with 16 bases separating them. The germline gives CDR1 NNHDY, CDR2 SYVADS. The protocol was immunoSEQ multiplex PCR, while the TCRdb copy is restricted to in-frame clones and leaves out a portion. The sample carries thousands of clones, more than 45% recorded once. Time point of the sample: mouse harvest day 14 after allogeneic transplant. Mouse grafts combined 10^7 T-cell-depleted bone marrow cells with 10^6 splenic CD5+ T cells. This mouse GVHD model was MHC-mismatched B6 to BALB/c, profiled day 7 or 14. What was sequenced was gut tissue. The receptor comes from a female BALB/c mouse given C57BL/6 T cells with graft-versus-host disease after an allogeneic hematopoietic cell transplant. This sequence joins TRBV13-3 and TRBJ2-5; no firm D call. The CDR3 sequence is CATQRAYDQYF. Incomplete CDR3 DNA: TGTGCCACACAACGGGCTTATGACCAGTAC.